Listed below are T cell receptor beta chains from one sample, sequenced in a study of T cell changes during pregnancy in multiple sclerosis. Sequencing used immunoSEQ multiplex PCR; TCRdb keeps in-frame clones, though not all of them. This sample has some 57,000 clones, with approximately 90% found just once. The sequences come from peripheral blood, collected in the first trimester of pregnancy. Receptors were obtained from a female donor in good health, enrolled as a control in a pregnancy study. The CDR3 runs from the conserved cysteine through the conserved F or W. A D gene is named only where the DNA matches it firmly. Clone size is given for some rows only: seen once, a few or many times, or a class if the clone is expanded.

len	v_gene	j_gene	d_gene	abundance	CDR3aa	CDR3nt
15	TRBV19	TRBJ2-5	NA	NA	CASSIGEQDRETQYF	TGTGCCAGTAGTATAGGGGAACAGGATCGGGAGACCCAGTACTTC
16	TRBV6-4	TRBJ2-3	TRBD1	NA	CASSPGTGVSTDTQYF	TGTGCCAGCAGTCCCGGGACAGGGGTCAGCACAGATACGCAGTATTTT
14	TRBV11-1	TRBJ2-1	NA	NA	CASSLGAGRDEQFF	TGTGCCAGCAGCTTAGGTGCGGGAAGGGATGAGCAGTTCTTC
15	TRBV7-3	TRBJ2-1	TRBD2	few	CASSRSGGPYNEQFF	TGTGCCAGCAGTCGTAGCGGGGGACCCTACAATGAGCAGTTCTTC
15	TRBV7-3	TRBJ2-2	NA	NA	CASSLILANTGELFF	TGTGCCAGCAGCTTAATCCTCGCGAACACCGGGGAGCTGTTTTTT
14	TRBV6-1	TRBJ1-2	TRBD1	NA	CASSEPDRGHGYTF	TGTGCCAGCAGTGAACCGGACAGGGGCCACGGCTACACCTTC
13	TRBV4-2	TRBJ2-1	NA	NA	CASSQDRGGEQFF	TGTGCCAGCAGCCAAGATCGAGGGGGTGAGCAGTTCTTC
15	TRBV7-9	TRBJ1-6	NA	NA	CASSLAGVIVSPLHF	TGTGCCAGCAGCTTAGCAGGGGTTATCGTTTCACCCCTCCACTTT
13	TRBV16	TRBJ2-7	TRBD1	NA	CASSPTGTGDTYF	TGTGCCAGCAGCCCGACCGGGACAGGGGATACGTACTTC
15	TRBV2	TRBJ1-2	TRBD1	NA	CASSVRTGTKDGYTF	TGTGCCAGCAGTGTACGGACAGGGACGAAGGATGGCTACACCTTC
13	TRBV30	TRBJ2-7	TRBD1	NA	CAWRAGGMYEQYF	TGTGCCTGGAGGGCAGGGGGCATGTACGAGCAGTACTTC
15	TRBV19	TRBJ2-3	TRBD1	NA	CASSFTGGWTDTQYF	TGTGCCAGTAGTTTCACAGGGGGTTGGACAGATACGCAGTATTTT
15	TRBV6-4	TRBJ2-3	TRBD1	NA	CASSDPGQSTDTQYF	TGTGCCAGCAGTGACCCGGGACAGTCCACAGATACGCAGTATTTT
16	TRBV11-3	TRBJ1-1	TRBD1	once	CASSQRQGRVSAEAFF	TGTGCCAGCAGCCAACGACAGGGGAGGGTTTCAGCTGAAGCTTTCTTT
14	TRBV4-2	TRBJ1-2	TRBD1	NA	CASSPGTDNYGYTF	TGTGCCAGCAGCCCGGGGACAGACAACTATGGCTACACCTTC
16	TRBV6-6	TRBJ1-1	TRBD1	NA	CASTPQGDFRGTEAFF	TGTGCCAGCACCCCTCAGGGGGATTTTAGAGGAACTGAAGCTTTCTTT
17	TRBV5-4	TRBJ2-5	TRBD2	once	CASSSGLAGALQGTQYF	TGTGCCAGCAGCTCGGGACTAGCGGGGGCCCTCCAGGGGACCCAGTACTTC
14	TRBV7-2	TRBJ2-5	TRBD1	NA	CASSYGSRGQTQYF	TGTGCCAGCAGCTACGGCTCGAGGGGGCAGACCCAGTACTTC
15	TRBV7-9	TRBJ2-5	NA	NA	CASSGGTLLGKTQYF	TGTGCCAGCAGCGGCGGGACCCTACTCGGGAAGACCCAGTACTTC
16	TRBV19	TRBJ2-1	TRBD2	NA	CASSPTSGGAYNEQFF	TGTGCCAGTAGTCCCACTAGCGGGGGGGCTTACAATGAGCAGTTCTTC
16	TRBV6-6	TRBJ2-3	TRBD2	NA	CASSLKLAGDTDTQYF	TGTGCCAGCAGTCTTAAGTTAGCGGGGGACACAGATACGCAGTATTTT
17	TRBV4-3	TRBJ2-3	TRBD1	NA	CASSQYALNRGRDTQYF	TGCGCCAGCAGCCAGTATGCATTGAACAGGGGGCGTGATACGCAGTATTTT
14	TRBV30	TRBJ1-3	NA	NA	CAWSVTGFGNTIYF	TGTGCCTGGAGCGTAACAGGGTTTGGAAACACCATATATTTT